This TCR beta chain is from a study of graft-versus-host responses after intestinal transplantation (dated by TCRdb to the early 2020s). At the level of the whole study: Multivisceral, liver-intestinal, or isolated intestinal transplants were received by the recipients. A peak of at least 4% donor T cells among recipient peripheral blood mononuclear cells was the definition used for donor T cell macrochimerism. Graft-versus-host and host-versus-graft alloreactive T cell clones were tracked in the graft, circulation and bone marrow after intestinal transplantation using bulk TCR-beta CDR3 sequencing. A cohort of around 25 intestinal transplant recipients, including one retransplant, was enrolled, and a few patients lacking pretransplant specimens were excluded. Anti-thymocyte globulin induction was given to all recipients, followed by maintenance tacrolimus and steroids for 2 to 4 years. Alloreactive clones were identified by sequencing pre-transplant mixed lymphocyte reaction products and comparing them with unstimulated pre-transplant donor and recipient T cells. Instead of going to the commercial service, samples from a few later patients were sequenced in-house on an Illumina MiSeq and processed with MiXCR. The investigation overall reported the following: Peak levels of circulating GvH clones were associated with declines in HvG clones early after transplant. GvH clones were detected in recipient bone marrow, and some appeared earlier in ileal mucosa or blood, consistent with an intestinal mucosal origin. Conclusions were limited by the relatively low number and heterogeneity of intestinal transplant patients. In patients with donor T cell macrochimerism, the allografts had high GvH to HvG T cell clonal ratios.

The germline V gene specifies SNHLY as CDR1 and FYNNEI as CDR2. V loses 5 bases, J loses 4 bases, and the germline ends lie 15 bases apart. The CDR3 covers 15 residues, taking in both the cysteine and the phenylalanine. Here the CDR3 DNA is all that survives: 45 bases in frame from base 1. This clone was found once. Its antigen specificity is not known. Base qualities are not provided; no much larger clone lies one nucleotide away. The library was produced with the immunoSEQ multiplex PCR assay. For most patients, genomic DNA was isolated with the Qiagen DNeasy Blood and Tissue Kit and sent frozen to Adaptive Biotechnologies for TCR sequencing. High-throughput TCR-beta CDR3 sequencing of genomic DNA from most patients was performed by Adaptive Biotechnologies. In the paper's pipeline: Adaptive's ImmunoSEQ software was the source of the TCR sequencing data for over 15 patients, while a few other patients were processed with MiXCR and VDJtools. To correct CD4 versus CD8 sorting errors, any sequence found in both subsets at a frequency ratio below 5:1 was removed. CDR3 nucleotide sequences shared by donor and recipient were removed because the origin of these sequences could not be assigned. To be classed as alloreactive, a clone needed at least 2-fold expansion over unstimulated cells and a minimum CFSE-low frequency of 0.002% (template counts) or 0.001% (read counts). Mappable clones were those detected in sequenced pre-transplant spleen, lymph node, or MLR CFSE-low populations of the donor or recipient. Cumulative frequency of alloreactive clones was calculated as a percentage of all sequences weighted by copy number. Here the immuneACCESS table is served through TCRdb, limited to in-frame sequences with V and J called. Missing clones are a known gap in these copies; in checked studies unresolved V genes cover under half, and the rest lacks a known reason. That table supplies the V and J calls and clone size; D and trimming were determined from the DNA. The sample has 55,000 to 75,000 clones on record, over 75% of them singletons. The top ten constitute about 0.4% of the sample.

What the time point label conveys for this sample: cells obtained before transplantation from donor or recipient. CD3+CD4+ and CD3+CD8+ populations were FACS-sorted from unstimulated pre-transplant donor and recipient cells taken from spleen or lymph nodes. This chain is built from TRBV2 and TRBJ2-1; TRBD2 might be the D gene, on 5 matching bases. The source of this sequence is a human donor who was the organ donor for an intestinal transplant. The sample in question was unstimulated CD4+ T cells sorted from spleen or lymph node cells, obtained before transplant. The CDR3 region has the sequence CASSTDFGKYNEQFF. The bases are TGTGCCAGCAGTACGGACTTCGGGAAATACAATGAGCAGTTCTTC.